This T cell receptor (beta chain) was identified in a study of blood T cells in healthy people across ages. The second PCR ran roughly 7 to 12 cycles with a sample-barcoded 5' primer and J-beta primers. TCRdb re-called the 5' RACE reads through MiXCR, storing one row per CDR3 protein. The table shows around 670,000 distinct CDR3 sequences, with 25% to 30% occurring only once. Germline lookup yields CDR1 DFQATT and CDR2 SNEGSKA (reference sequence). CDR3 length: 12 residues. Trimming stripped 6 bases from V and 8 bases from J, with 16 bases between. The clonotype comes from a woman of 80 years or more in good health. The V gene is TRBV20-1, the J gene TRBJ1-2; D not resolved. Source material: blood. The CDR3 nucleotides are TGCAGTGCCGCAGGAGGCGCGGGGGGCTACACCTTC. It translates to CSAAGGAGGYTF.